This record concerns one TCR beta chain sequence. This CDR3 has 13 amino acids. V was cut by 6 bases and J by 7 bases, with 10 bases left in between. CDR1 and CDR2 (germline): LGHNT, FRNRAP. This sample stems from a study of blood T cell repertoires in COVID-19. Generated by immunoSEQ multiplex PCR, the TCRdb table keeps only in-frame clones and is missing some. The sample gives some 320,000 clones, roughly nine tenths of which show up once; roughly 2.6% is in the top ten. The material sequenced was PBMCs or T cells enriched from blood (not recorded which). V and J are TRBV12-5 and TRBJ1-6, with D maybe TRBD1 (5 bases). The sequence was collected from a man in his 60s who had recovered from COVID-19. CDR3 in amino acids: CASGPDRNSPLHF. DNA for the CDR3: TGTGCTAGTGGCCCTGACAGAAATTCACCCCTCCACTTT. Looking up the rest from reference TRBV12-5 and TRBJ1-6 gives the full variable domain: DARVTQTPRHKVTEMGQEVTMRCQPILGHNTVFWYRQTMMQGLELLAYFRNRAPLDDSGMPKDRFSAEMPDATLATLKIQPSEPRDSAVYFCASGPDRNSPLHFGNGTRLTVT.